This T cell receptor (beta chain) was profiled in a study of blood T cell repertoires in COVID-19. In the study overall: From T cells, B-cell-depleted T cells, or PBMCs came the material, which was cDNA or gDNA.

The CDR3 sequence is 15 residues long. Trimming took off 0 bases at V and 6 bases at J, with 12 bases between the two ends. The germline gives CDR1 SGHNT, CDR2 YYREEE (reference sequence). The data were produced by immunoSEQ multiplex PCR, yet TCRdb's version contains in-frame clones alone and is incomplete. This sample has about 98,000 clones, with 84% found just once. The chain recombines TRBV5-4 with TRBJ2-2; possibly TRBD1 for D (5 bases). Material: peripheral blood. The clonotype was recovered from a man aged 35 to 55 with active or convalescent COVID-19. CDR3 protein: CASSLDQGSPGELFF. The CDR3 DNA sequence: TGTGCCAGCAGCTTGGACCAGGGAAGCCCCGGGGAGCTGTTTTTT.